The present T cell receptor beta chain was sequenced within a study of blood T cells in healthy people across ages. The study's findings and limits: Among long-lived donors, naive CD4+ cells were more numerous and diversity higher than in aged donors.

Germline V gene sequence: CDR1 LGHDT, CDR2 YNNKEL (reference sequence). The CDR3 totals 15 residues. With a J-beta primer mix and a sample-barcoded 5' primer, a second PCR ran roughly 6 to 11 cycles. MiXCR was run by TCRdb on the 5' RACE reads, yielding one entry per CDR3 protein. The sample records some 640,000 distinct CDR3 sequences, 45% to 50% being singletons. Each sample provided at least 6 micrograms of extracted total RNA. A note on this clonotype: Its antigen is unknown.

This chain joins TRBV3-1 and TRBJ2-4; 11 nucleotides line up with TRBD1. With the DNA end fitting TRBJ2-7 better, the J assignment may be wrong. The source of this sequence is a woman aged 60 to 75 in good health. Material for sequencing was blood. For the CDR3, the DNA is TGTGCCAGCAGCCAATCGGACAGGGGGCTTGGCGAGCAGTACTTC. The encoded protein is CASSQSDRGLGEQYF.